One and the same sample provided the 23 T cell receptor beta chains below, sequenced in a study of blood T cell repertoires in COVID-19. TCRdb keeps only in-frame clones here, not all; method: immunoSEQ multiplex PCR. The repertoire has more than 300,000 clones, around 91% of them found once; the top ten carry more than 0.85%. Specimen: peripheral blood. The receptor source for this set is a middle-aged woman with COVID-19, enrolled during active disease.

The chain employs TRBV6-5 and TRBJ1-2; D possibly corresponds to TRBD1 (5 bases). V was trimmed by 6 bases and J by 8 bases, leaving 19 bases between them. The CDR3 runs to 14 residues. Germline V gene sequence: CDR1 MNHEY, CDR2 SVGAGI. This CDR3 reads CASRTSAGFFGYTF. CDR3 nucleotide sequence: TGTGCCAGCAGGACAAGTGCAGGGTTCTTCGGCTACACCTTC.

The rearrangement uses TRBV28 and TRBJ2-7; TRBD1 matches at 7 bases. The CDR3 runs 14 residues. V trimming: 5 bases; J trimming: 7 bases; junction bases outside the gene matches: 11. The germline V gene has CDR1 MDHEN and CDR2 SYDVKM. CDR3 in amino acids: CASSLTGPTWEQYF. CDR3 nucleotide sequence: TGTGCCAGCAGTCTGACAGGGCCTACGTGGGAGCAGTACTTC.

This chain joins TRBV28 and TRBJ2-2; TRBD1 matches 7 bases. Germline values: CDR1 MDHEN, CDR2 SYDVKM. V trimming: 4 bases; J trimming: 0 bases; junction bases outside the gene matches: 8. This CDR3 spans 17 amino acids. The CDR3 nucleotides read TGTGCCAGCAGTTATTTATTTGACAGGGCGAACACCGGGGAGCTGTTTTTT. Its protein product is CASSYLFDRANTGELFF.

J is TRBJ2-5 and V is TRBV6-5, with 7 bases aligning to TRBD1. Trimming removed 4 bases from V and 1 base from J; junction bases left unmatched: 9. This CDR3 spans 16 amino acids. Germline V CDR1 and CDR2: MNHEY, SVGAGI. In DNA, the CDR3 is TGTGCCAGCAGTTTTAACCCCGGGACAGTCCAAGAGACCCAGTACTTC. It specifies CASSFNPGTVQETQYF.

This rearrangement joins TRBV27 to TRBJ2-7, with TRBD1 matching 9 bases. Germline V CDR1 and CDR2: MNHEY, SMNVEV (reference sequence). V was pared by 3 bases and J by 0 bases, with 6 bases of the junction left unmatched. The CDR3 totals 16 residues. In nucleotides, the CDR3 is TGTGCCAGCAGTTTTAGTGACAGGGGGTTCTCCTACGAGCAGTACTTC. Translation gives CASSFSDRGFSYEQYF.

V gene TRBV5-8 combines with J gene TRBJ2-3; 11 positions match TRBD2. The CDR3 extends over 17 amino acids. Germline V lookup: CDR1 SGHTS, CDR2 YDEGEE. The V and J ends lost 5 bases and 1 base, in that order; junction bases with no gene match: 9. The CDR3 nucleotides are TGTGCCAGCAGTCTTGGGTCACTAGCGGGGGGCACAGATACGCAGTATTTT. Its protein is CASSLGSLAGGTDTQYF.

This chain joins TRBV30 and TRBJ1-5; D remains ambiguous. The CDR3 covers 15 residues. Germline-derived CDR1 and CDR2 are GTSNPN and SVGIG (reference sequence). Trimming left V 5 bases short and J 0 bases short, with 14 bases between. CDR3 nucleotide sequence: TGTGCCTGGGGGCCGGAGAGGTATAGCAATCAGCCCCAGCATTTT. Translated, it gives CAWGPERYSNQPQHF. Filled out from reference TRBV30 and TRBJ1-5, the complete variable domain reads SQTIHQWPATLVQPVGSPLSLECTVEGTSNPNLYWYRQAAGRGLQLLFYSVGIGQISSEVPQNLSASRPQDRQFILSSKKLLLSDSGFYLCAWGPERYSNQPQHFGDGTRLSIL.

This rearrangement joins TRBV25-1 to TRBJ2-7; 9 positions match TRBD1. V dropped 6 bases and J dropped 2; count of bases not matched to a gene: 2. In germline, CDR1 is MGHDK, CDR2 SYGVNS. This CDR3 region has 13 residues. The CDR3 protein is CASRRTGAYEQYF. In DNA form, the CDR3 reads TGTGCCAGCAGGAGGACAGGGGCCTACGAGCAGTACTTC.

The chain couples TRBV5-5 to TRBJ2-7; possible D gene TRBD2, 5 bases. Per the germline V gene, CDR1 is SGHKS and CDR2 is YYEKEE (reference sequence). V lost 0 bases to trimming and J lost 2 bases, with 6 bases between them. The CDR3 has 13 residues. CDR3 nucleotides: TGTGCCAGCAGCTTGGGAGGGACCTACGAGCAGTACTTC. Amino acid sequence: CASSLGGTYEQYF.

The chain joins TRBV6-2 or TRBV6-3 to TRBJ1-5, with no clear D. The CDR3 sequence is 12 residues long. V dropped 5 bases and J dropped 7 bases, with 9 bases sitting between them. Looked up from germline, CDR1 is MNHEY and CDR2 is SVGEGT. CDR3 nucleotide sequence: TGTGCCAGCAGTGAGTCCTGGCAGCCCCAGCATTTT. Translation: CASSESWQPQHF.

The chain uses TRBV28 and TRBJ2-5; 7 nucleotides align to TRBD2. This CDR3 spans 13 amino acids. Germline V gene sequence: CDR1 MDHEN, CDR2 SYDVKM. V lost 7 bases, J lost 6 bases, and 8 bases stayed unmatched. In DNA form, the CDR3 reads TGTGCCAGCAACGTGGGGGGGGAGAAGACCCAGTACTTC. This translates into CASNVGGEKTQYF. The whole variable domain, remainder taken from reference TRBV28 and TRBJ2-5, is DVKVTQSSRYLVKRTGEKVFLECVQDMDHENMFWYRQDPGLGLRLIYFSYDVKMKEKGDIPEGYSVSREKKERFSLILESASTNQTSMYLCASNVGGEKTQYFGPGTRLLVL.

The chain combines TRBV18 with TRBJ2-7; TRBD1 might be the D (5 bases). Germline CDR1 KGHSH, CDR2 LQKENI. This CDR3 spans 16 amino acids. Trimming removed 6 bases at V and 3 bases at J, with 21 bases between. In nucleotides, the CDR3 is TGTGCCAGCTCGCCCCCCAGGGCAGTCCTTGGCTACGAGCAGTACTTC. It yields the protein CASSPPRAVLGYEQYF.

J is TRBJ2-3 and V is TRBV6-2 or TRBV6-3; maybe TRBD2 (5 bases). V gave up 0 bases and J gave up 5 bases, with 12 bases separating them. Germline V CDR1 and CDR2: MNHEY, SVGEGT. This CDR3 has 15 residues. The CDR3 region has the DNA TGTGCCAGCAGTTACTCGAGTAGCGACGGAGATACGCAGTATTTT. Its translation is CASSYSSSDGDTQYF.

This clone showed up just once. This chain links TRBV4-3 with TRBJ2-3; 9 bases agree with TRBD2. Germline V gene data show CDR1 as LGHNA and CDR2 as YSLEER. The CDR3 length is 16 residues. V trimming: 6 bases; J trimming: 3 bases; junction bases outside the gene matches: 10. Here the CDR3 reads CASSRKASGTTDTQYF. The CDR3 bases are TGCGCCAGCAGTCGAAAGGCTAGCGGGACAACAGATACGCAGTATTTT.

This clone was observed a handful of times. The rearrangement uses TRBV13 and TRBJ1-2, with D unresolved. The V end lost 0 bases, the J end lost 1 base, and 9 bases lay between the germline ends. Germline V lookup: CDR1 PRHDT, CDR2 FYEKMQ (reference sequence). The CDR3 sequence is 15 residues long. Here the CDR3 reads CASSLGLRVNYGYTF. The CDR3, as DNA: TGTGCCAGCAGCTTAGGCCTCCGGGTTAACTATGGCTACACCTTC.

V and J are TRBV5-1 and TRBJ2-7, with TRBD1 matching 9 bases. Trimming took 3 bases from V and 6 from J; bases not matched to a gene: 7. The CDR3 has 14 amino acids. The germline V gene has CDR1 SGHRS and CDR2 YFSETQ. Here the CDR3 DNA reads TGCGCCAGCAGCTCCCCGGACAGGGGTGTCGAGCAGTACTTC. Amino acids: CASSSPDRGVEQYF.

The chain uses TRBV7-9 and TRBJ1-4; D gene ambiguous. The CDR3 length is 14 residues. In germline, CDR1 is SEHNR, CDR2 FQNEAQ (reference sequence). V lost 5 bases, J lost 8 bases, and 15 bases lay in between. CDR3 sequence reads: CASSPTMTSEKLFF. DNA of the CDR3: TGTGCCAGCAGCCCCACTATGACTTCCGAAAAACTGTTTTTT.

The CDR3 spells CAISLGTGVLPEAFF. The CDR3 DNA follows: TGTGCCATCAGCCTAGGGACAGGGGTTCTCCCTGAAGCTTTCTTT. This sequence joins TRBV10-3 and TRBJ1-1, with 10 bases aligning to TRBD1. CDR1 ENHRY and CDR2 SYGVKD come from the germline V gene. After removal of 6 bases from V and 6 bases from J, the junction contained 10 bases not matched to a gene. The CDR3 runs to 15 residues.

V usage is TRBV3-1 (or the pseudogene TRBV3-2) and J usage is TRBJ1-1; perhaps TRBD1 as D (5 bases). CDR1 and CDR2 from the germline V gene are LGHDT and YNNKEL (reference sequence). CDR3 length: 14 residues. V was clipped by 6 bases and J by 6 bases, with 17 bases between them. The CDR3 spells CASSRTYGPAEAFF. CDR3 nucleotides: TGTGCCAGCAGTCGGACATACGGCCCGGCTGAAGCTTTCTTT.

The rearrangement uses TRBV3-1 (or the pseudogene TRBV3-2) and TRBJ2-2; TRBD2 matches at 9 bases. The V segment lost 8 bases and the J segment 4 bases; nucleotides outside the gene matches: 14. There are 17 residues in the CDR3. The germline V gene encodes CDR1 LGHDT and CDR2 YNNKEL (reference sequence). The CDR3 loop is CASSQRLAGSGTGELFF. As DNA, the CDR3 is TGTGCCAGCTCTCAACGGCTAGCGGGATCGGGCACCGGGGAGCTGTTTTTT.

The chain employs TRBV6-5 and TRBJ2-7; 10 bases are a match to TRBD1. Per germline, CDR1 MNHEY and CDR2 SVGAGI. J lost 1 base, V lost 5 bases, and 2 bases had no gene match. The CDR3 is made up of 14 amino acids. The CDR3 is CASSRTGGSYEQYF. DNA of the CDR3: TGTGCCAGCAGTCGGACAGGGGGTTCCTACGAGCAGTACTTC.

The chain employs TRBV2 and TRBJ1-1; D perhaps matches TRBD1 (5 bases). Germline loops: CDR1 SNHLY, CDR2 FYNNEI. Trimming cost V 6 bases and J 4 bases, with 18 bases left between them. The CDR3 extends over 15 amino acids. CDR3 residues: CASSNSGGGATEAFF. In DNA form, the CDR3 reads TGTGCCAGCAGCAATTCGGGGGGTGGCGCCACTGAAGCTTTCTTT. Variable domain in full (rest from reference TRBV2 and TRBJ1-1): EPEVTQTPSHQVTQMGQEVILRCVPISNHLYFYWYRQILGQKVEFLVSFYNNEISEKSEIFDDQFSVERPDGSNFTLKIRSTKLEDSAMYFCASSNSGGGATEAFFGQGTRLTVV.

The V and J genes are TRBV20-1 and TRBJ2-7; possible D gene TRBD1, 6 bases. Trimming removed 3 bases at V and 3 bases at J, with 18 bases between. This CDR3 is built from 15 residues. Germline CDR1 DFQATT, CDR2 SNEGSKA (reference sequence). CDR3 sequence: CSASNLQGGIYEQYF. The DNA of the CDR3 is TGCAGTGCTAGTAACTTACAGGGTGGTATCTACGAGCAGTACTTC.